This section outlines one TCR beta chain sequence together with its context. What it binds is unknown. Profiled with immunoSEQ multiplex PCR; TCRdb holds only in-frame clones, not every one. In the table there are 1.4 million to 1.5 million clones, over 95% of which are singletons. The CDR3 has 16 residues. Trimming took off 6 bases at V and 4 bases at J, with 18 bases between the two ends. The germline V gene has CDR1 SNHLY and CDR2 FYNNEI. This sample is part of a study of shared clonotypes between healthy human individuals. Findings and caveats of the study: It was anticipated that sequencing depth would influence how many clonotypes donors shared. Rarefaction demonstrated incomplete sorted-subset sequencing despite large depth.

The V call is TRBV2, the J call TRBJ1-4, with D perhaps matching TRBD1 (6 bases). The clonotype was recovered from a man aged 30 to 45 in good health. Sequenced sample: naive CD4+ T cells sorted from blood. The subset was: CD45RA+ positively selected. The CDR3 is CASRSGQPAHNEKLFF. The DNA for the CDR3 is TGTGCCAGCAGATCCGGACAGCCGGCTCATAATGAAAAACTGTTTTTT.